This note documents a single T cell receptor beta chain sequence. The source of the sample is a study of tumor-infiltrating lymphocytes in oesophageal squamous cell carcinoma. V lost 7 bases and J 13 bases, leaving 14 bases between the germline ends. This CDR3 has 11 residues. CDR1 is SGHVS and CDR2 is FQNEAQ in the germline V gene. Each CDR3 protein is one row after TCRdb ran MiXCR on the PCR reads. Of approximately 17,000 distinct CDR3 sequences in the sample, 35% to 55% are singletons; the top ten hold about 42%. The TCR originated in a female donor with esophageal squamous cell carcinoma. The sequenced sample was blood. This rearrangement joins TRBV7-8 to TRBJ2-4; D might be TRBD1 or TRBD2, each matching 6 bases. The CDR3 protein is CASKEGHEQYF. CDR3 DNA sequence: TGTGCCAGCAAGGAGGGACATGAGCAGTACTTC.